Listed here is a single T cell receptor (beta chain). There are 14 residues in the CDR3. Trimming shortened V by 6 bases and J by 4 bases, and 13 bases separated the two germline ends. Per the germline V gene, CDR1 is MNHEY and CDR2 is SMNVEV (reference sequence). The sample is drawn from a study of T cell responses to AZD1222 COVID-19 vaccine. Sequencing used immunoSEQ multiplex PCR; TCRdb keeps in-frame clones, though not all of them. The sample consists of about 160,000 clones, around nine tenths of them appearing once. V gene TRBV27 combines with J gene TRBJ1-3; maybe TRBD1 (6 bases). The source was peripheral blood, collected on day 0 of AZD1222 vaccination. The receptor comes from an adult in good health. The CDR3 DNA follows: TGTGCCAGCAGCCCAGACAGGATGGGAAACACCATATATTTT. The encoded protein is CASSPDRMGNTIYF.